This T cell receptor (beta chain) was retrieved from a study of cytomegalovirus exposure and HLA in healthy donors. General observations from the study: Cytomegalovirus association was assigned to about 150 TCR beta chains.

In germline, CDR1 is MGHDK, CDR2 SYGVNS. The CDR3 length is 13 residues. Trimming took off 6 bases at V and 6 bases at J, with 9 bases between the two ends. As for this clone: The antigen is not known.

With 60 Vbeta and 13 Jbeta primers, the PCR was carried out. TCRdb's copy holds only in-frame clones and misses some; the assay was immunoSEQ multiplex PCR. The table has about 60,000 clones, 73% seen once. Sequencing was performed on PBMCs. This chain connects TRBV25-1 to TRBJ1-6; D unresolved. This sequence originates from a man in his fifties in good health and CMV-seronegative. This chain's CDR3 is CASSTAGNSPLHF. CDR3 DNA sequence: TGTGCCAGCAGCACGGCAGGTAATTCACCCCTCCACTTT.